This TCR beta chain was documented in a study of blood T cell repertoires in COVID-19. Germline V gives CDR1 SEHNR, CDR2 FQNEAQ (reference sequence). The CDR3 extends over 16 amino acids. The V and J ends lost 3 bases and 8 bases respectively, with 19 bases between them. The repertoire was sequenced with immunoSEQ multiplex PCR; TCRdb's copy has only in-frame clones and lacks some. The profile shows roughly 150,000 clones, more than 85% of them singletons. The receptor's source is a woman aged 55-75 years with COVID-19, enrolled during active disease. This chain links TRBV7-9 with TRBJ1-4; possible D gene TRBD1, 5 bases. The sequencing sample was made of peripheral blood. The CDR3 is CASSLRRDPREEKLFF. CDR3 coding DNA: TGTGCCAGCAGCTTGAGGCGGGACCCCCGCGAGGAAAAACTGTTTTTT.